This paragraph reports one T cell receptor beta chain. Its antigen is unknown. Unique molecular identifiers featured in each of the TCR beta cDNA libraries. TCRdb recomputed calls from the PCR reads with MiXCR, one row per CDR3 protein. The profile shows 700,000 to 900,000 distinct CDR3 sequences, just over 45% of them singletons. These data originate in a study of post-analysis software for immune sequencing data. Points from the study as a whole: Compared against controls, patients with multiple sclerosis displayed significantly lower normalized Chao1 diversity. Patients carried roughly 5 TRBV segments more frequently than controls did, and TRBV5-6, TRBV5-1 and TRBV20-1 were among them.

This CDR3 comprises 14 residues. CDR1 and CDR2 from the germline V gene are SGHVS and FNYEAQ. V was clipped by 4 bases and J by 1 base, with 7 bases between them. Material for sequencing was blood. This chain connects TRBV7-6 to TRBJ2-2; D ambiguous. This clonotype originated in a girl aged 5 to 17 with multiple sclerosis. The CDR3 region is CASSSLENTGELFF. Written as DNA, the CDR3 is TGTGCCAGCAGCTCGCTAGAGAACACCGGGGAGCTGTTTTTT.